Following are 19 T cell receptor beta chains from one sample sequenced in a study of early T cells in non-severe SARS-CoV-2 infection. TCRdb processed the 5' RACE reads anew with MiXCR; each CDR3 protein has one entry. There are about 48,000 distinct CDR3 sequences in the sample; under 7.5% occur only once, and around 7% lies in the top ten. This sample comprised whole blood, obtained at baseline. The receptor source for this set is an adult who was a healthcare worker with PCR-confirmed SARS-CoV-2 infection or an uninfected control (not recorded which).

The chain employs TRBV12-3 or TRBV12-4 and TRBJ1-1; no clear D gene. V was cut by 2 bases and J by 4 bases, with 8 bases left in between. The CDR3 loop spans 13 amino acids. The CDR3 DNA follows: TGTGCCAGCAGTTTAATGGCAGCCACTGAAGCTTTCTTT. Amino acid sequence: CASSLMAATEAFF.

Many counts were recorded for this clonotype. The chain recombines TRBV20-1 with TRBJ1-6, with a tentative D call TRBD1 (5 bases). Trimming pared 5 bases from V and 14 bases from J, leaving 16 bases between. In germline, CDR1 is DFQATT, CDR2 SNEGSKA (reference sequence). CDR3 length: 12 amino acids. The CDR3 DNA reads TGCAGTGCTCGCGTGCGAGCAGGGACCCTCCACTTT. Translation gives CSARVRAGTLHF.

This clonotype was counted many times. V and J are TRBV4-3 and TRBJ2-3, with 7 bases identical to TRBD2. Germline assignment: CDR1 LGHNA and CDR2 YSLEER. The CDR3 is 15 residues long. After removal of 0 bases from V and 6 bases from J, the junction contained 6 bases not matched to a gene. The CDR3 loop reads CASSQDGLEHDTQYF. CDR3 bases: TGCGCCAGCAGCCAAGACGGACTAGAGCACGATACGCAGTATTTT.

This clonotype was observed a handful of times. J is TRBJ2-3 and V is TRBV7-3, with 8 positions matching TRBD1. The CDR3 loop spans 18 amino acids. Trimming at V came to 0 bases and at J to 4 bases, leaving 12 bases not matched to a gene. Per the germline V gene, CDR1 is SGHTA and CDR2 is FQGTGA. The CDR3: CASSLTFAAGGRSDTQYF. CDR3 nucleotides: TGTGCCAGCAGCTTAACGTTCGCGGCAGGGGGCAGGTCAGATACGCAGTATTTT.

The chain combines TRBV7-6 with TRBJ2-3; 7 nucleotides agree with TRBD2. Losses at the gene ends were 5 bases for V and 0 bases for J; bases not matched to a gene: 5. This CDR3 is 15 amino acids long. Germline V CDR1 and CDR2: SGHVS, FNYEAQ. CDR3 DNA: TGTGCCAGCAGCCCACTAGCGTCGAGCACAGATACGCAGTATTTT. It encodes CASSPLASSTDTQYF.

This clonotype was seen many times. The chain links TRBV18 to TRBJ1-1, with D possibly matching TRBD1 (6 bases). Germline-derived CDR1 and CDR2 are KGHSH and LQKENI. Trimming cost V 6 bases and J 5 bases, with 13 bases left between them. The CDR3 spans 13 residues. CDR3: CASSSGRGTEAFF. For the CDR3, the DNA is TGTGCCAGCTCGTCGGGTAGGGGGACTGAAGCTTTCTTT.

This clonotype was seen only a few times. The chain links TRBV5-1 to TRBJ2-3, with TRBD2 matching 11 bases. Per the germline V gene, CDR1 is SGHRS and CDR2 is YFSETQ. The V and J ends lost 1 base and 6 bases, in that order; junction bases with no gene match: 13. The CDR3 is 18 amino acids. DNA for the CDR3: TGCGCCAGCAGCTTGAAGAGGCTAGCGGGAGGCCAGTGGGATACGCAGTATTTT. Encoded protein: CASSLKRLAGGQWDTQYF. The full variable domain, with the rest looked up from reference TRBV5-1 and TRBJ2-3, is KAGVTQTPRYLIKTRGQQVTLSCSPISGHRSVSWYQQTPGQGLQFLFEYFSETQRNKGNFPGRFSGRQFSNSRSEMNVSTLELGDSALYLCASSLKRLAGGQWDTQYFGPGTRLTVL.

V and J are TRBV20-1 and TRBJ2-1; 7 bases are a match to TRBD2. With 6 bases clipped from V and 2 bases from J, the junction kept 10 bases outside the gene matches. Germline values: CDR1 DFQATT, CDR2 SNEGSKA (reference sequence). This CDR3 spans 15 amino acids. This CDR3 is CSALVAGVPYNEQFF. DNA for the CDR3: TGCAGTGCCCTGGTGGCGGGAGTTCCCTACAATGAGCAGTTCTTC.

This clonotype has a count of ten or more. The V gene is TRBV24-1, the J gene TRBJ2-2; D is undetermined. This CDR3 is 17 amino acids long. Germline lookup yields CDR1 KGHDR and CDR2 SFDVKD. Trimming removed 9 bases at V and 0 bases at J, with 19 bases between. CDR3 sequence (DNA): TGTGCCACCTCGGTCGAAATGGGCACATCGAACACCGGGGAGCTGTTTTTT. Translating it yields CATSVEMGTSNTGELFF.

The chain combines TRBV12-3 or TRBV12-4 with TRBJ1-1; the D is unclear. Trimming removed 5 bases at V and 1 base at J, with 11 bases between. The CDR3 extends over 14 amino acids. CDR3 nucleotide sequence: TGTGCCAGCAGTAAAGACACCTCGAACACTGAAGCTTTCTTT. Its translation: CASSKDTSNTEAFF.

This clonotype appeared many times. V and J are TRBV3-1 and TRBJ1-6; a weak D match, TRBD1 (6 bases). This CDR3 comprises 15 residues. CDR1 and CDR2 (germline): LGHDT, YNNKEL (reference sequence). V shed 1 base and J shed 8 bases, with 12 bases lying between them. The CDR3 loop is CASSQGTATYSPLHF. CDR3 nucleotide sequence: TGTGCCAGCAGCCAAGGGACAGCCACCTATTCACCCCTCCACTTT.

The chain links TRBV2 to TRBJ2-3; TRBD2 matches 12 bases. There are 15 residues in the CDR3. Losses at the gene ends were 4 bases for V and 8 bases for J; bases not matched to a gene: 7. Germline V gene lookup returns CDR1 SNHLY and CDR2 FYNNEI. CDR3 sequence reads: CASSAGLAGMATQYF. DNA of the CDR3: TGTGCCAGCAGTGCAGGACTAGCGGGAATGGCTACGCAGTATTTT.

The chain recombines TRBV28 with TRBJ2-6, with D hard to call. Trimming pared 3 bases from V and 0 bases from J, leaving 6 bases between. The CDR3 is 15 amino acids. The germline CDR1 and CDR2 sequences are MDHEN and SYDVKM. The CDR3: CASSLGASGANVLTF. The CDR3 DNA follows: TGTGCCAGCAGTTTGGGTGCCTCTGGGGCCAACGTCCTGACTTTC.

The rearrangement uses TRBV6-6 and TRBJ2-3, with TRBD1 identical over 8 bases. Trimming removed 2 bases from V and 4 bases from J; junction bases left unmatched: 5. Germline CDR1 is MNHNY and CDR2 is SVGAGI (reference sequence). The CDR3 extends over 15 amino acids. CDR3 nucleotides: TGTGCCAGCAGTTACCAGGGGGCGAGGTCAGATACGCAGTATTTT. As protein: CASSYQGARSDTQYF.

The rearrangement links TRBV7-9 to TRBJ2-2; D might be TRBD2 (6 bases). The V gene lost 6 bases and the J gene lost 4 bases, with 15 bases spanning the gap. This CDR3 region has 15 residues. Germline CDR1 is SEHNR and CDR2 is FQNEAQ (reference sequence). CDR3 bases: TGTGCCAGCAGATGGACGGGAGCTTCCACCGGGGAGCTGTTTTTT. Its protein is CASRWTGASTGELFF.

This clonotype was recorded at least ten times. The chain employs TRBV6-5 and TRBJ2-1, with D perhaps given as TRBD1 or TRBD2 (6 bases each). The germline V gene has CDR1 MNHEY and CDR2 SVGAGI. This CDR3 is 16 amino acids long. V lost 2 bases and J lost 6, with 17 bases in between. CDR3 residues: CASSYGGGLHFNEQFF. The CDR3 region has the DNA TGTGCCAGCAGTTACGGAGGGGGGTTACATTTCAATGAGCAGTTCTTC.

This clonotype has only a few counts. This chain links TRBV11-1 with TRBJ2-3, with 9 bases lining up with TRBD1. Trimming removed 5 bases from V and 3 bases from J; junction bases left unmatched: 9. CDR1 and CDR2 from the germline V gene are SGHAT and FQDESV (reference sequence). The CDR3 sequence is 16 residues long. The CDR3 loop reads CASSGGSGQGTDTQYF. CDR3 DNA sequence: TGTGCCAGCAGCGGAGGGTCCGGACAGGGGACAGATACGCAGTATTTT. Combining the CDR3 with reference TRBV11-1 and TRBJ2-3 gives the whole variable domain EAEVAQSPRYKITEKSQAVAFWCDPISGHATLYWYRQILGQGPELLVQFQDESVVDDSQLPKDRFSAERLKGVDSTLKIQPAELGDSAMYLCASSGGSGQGTDTQYFGPGTRLTVL.

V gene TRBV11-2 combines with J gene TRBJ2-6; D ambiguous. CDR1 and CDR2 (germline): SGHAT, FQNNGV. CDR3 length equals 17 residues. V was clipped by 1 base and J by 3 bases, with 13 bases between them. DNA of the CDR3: TGTGCCAGCAGCTTAGGGACGGCCGCGTATGGGGCCAACGTCCTGACTTTC. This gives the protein CASSLGTAAYGANVLTF.

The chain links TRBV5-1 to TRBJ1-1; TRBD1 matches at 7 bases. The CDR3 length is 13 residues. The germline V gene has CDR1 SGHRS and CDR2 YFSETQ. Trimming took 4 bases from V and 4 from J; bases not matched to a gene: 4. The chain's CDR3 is CASSVDRITEAFF. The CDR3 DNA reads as TGCGCCAGCAGCGTGGACAGGATCACTGAAGCTTTCTTT. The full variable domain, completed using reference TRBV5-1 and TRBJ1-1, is KAGVTQTPRYLIKTRGQQVTLSCSPISGHRSVSWYQQTPGQGLQFLFEYFSETQRNKGNFPGRFSGRQFSNSRSEMNVSTLELGDSALYLCASSVDRITEAFFGQGTRLTVV.